Included here is one T cell receptor (beta chain) sequence, with context. Its antigen is still unknown. Mismatch repair deficiency was confirmed in all patients, by PCR or immunohistochemistry. A few pembrolizumab responders had their TCRs sequenced. The data originate from a study of PD-1 blockade in mismatch repair-deficient tumors. Across the study: Patients had about eleven mismatch repair-deficient cancer types and were previously treated and progressing.

Broader study findings: Rapid post-treatment expansion, then contraction, generally preceding radiologic response, marked tumor-resident clones.

Using immunoSEQ multiplex PCR, the repertoire was profiled, and TCRdb retains in-frame clones only, with some absent. The table lists about 68,000 clones, approximately 78% of them singletons. This TCR came from an adult with mismatch repair-deficient cancer. Sequencing used peripheral blood, obtained 2 weeks after starting pembrolizumab.

The CDR3 DNA follows: TGTGCCAGCAGCCCCTCGAACAGGGGGCTCGATGGCTACACCTTC. This encodes CASSPSNRGLDGYTF. This chain links TRBV11-1 with TRBJ1-2, with 9 bases lining up with TRBD1. V lost 5 bases and J lost 6; bases outside the gene matches: 10. The CDR3 runs to 15 residues. The germline V gene encodes CDR1 SGHAT and CDR2 FQDESV (reference sequence). Drawing the rest from reference TRBV11-1 and TRBJ1-2, the complete variable domain is EAEVAQSPRYKITEKSQAVAFWCDPISGHATLYWYRQILGQGPELLVQFQDESVVDDSQLPKDRFSAERLKGVDSTLKIQPAELGDSAMYLCASSPSNRGLDGYTFGSGTRLTVV.